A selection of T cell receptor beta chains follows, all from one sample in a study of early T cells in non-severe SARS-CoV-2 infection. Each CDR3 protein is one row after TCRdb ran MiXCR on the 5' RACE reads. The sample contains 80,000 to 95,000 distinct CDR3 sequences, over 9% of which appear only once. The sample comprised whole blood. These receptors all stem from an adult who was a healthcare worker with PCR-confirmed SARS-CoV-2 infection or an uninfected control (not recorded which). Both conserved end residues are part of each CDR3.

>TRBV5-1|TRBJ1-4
CASRDDPATNEKLFF
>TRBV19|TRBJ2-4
CASSPDLAKNIQYF
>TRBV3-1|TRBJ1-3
CASSPTTGNGNTIYF
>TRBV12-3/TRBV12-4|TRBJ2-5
CASLGDPYQETQYF
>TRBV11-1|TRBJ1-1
CASSPRDRGRVTEAFF
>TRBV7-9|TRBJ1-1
CASSSSTGEAFF
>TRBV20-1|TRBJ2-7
CSAGGGTGVNEQYF
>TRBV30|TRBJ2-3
CAWSPTGVTDTQYF
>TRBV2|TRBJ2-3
CASSEATGDTQYF
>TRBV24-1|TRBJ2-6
CATRISGANVLTF
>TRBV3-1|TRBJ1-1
CASGVLNTEVFF
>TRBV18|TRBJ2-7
CASSLLQGPRYEQYF
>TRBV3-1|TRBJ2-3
CASSQDGQRVDTQYF
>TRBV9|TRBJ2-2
CAISRVGLIDTGELFF
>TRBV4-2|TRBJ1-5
CASSQDRGQTNQPQHF
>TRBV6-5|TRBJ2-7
CATKGGHYEQYF
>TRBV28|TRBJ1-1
CASNTPGGTEAFF
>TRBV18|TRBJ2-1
CASSPTWDGDEQFF
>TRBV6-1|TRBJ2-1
CASSERRAYNEQFF
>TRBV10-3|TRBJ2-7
CAIRPGQGTHEQYF
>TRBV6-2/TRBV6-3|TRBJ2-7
CASSSPPGQVPYEQYF
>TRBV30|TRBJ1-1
CAWRRGPQAEAFF
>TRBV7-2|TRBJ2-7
CASSLEGQLSYEQYF
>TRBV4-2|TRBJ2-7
CASSQGLGGQYEQYF
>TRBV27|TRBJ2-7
CASSLYPPGVRTYEQYF
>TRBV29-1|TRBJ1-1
CSAETDNTEAFF
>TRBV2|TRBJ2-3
CASSPQDTQYF
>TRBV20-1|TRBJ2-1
CSASRSGLAPYNEQFF
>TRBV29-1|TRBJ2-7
CSVLGSLAEQYF
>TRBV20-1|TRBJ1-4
CSASGGTTQNEKLFF